One sample yielded the 27 T cell receptor beta chains listed below, sequenced in a study of blood T cell repertoires in COVID-19 (TCRdb year 2020). To prepare the library, the immunoSEQ multiplex PCR assay was applied. TCRdb obtained this table from immuneACCESS and retained in-frame rearrangements with V and J assigned. These tables miss some clones; where compared with another copy, unresolved V genes account for less than half of the shortfall, and the remainder is unexplained. The sample table records approximately 470,000 clones; 87% of these occur just once. The ten top clones hold roughly 0.7% of the sample. The sample taken for sequencing was PBMCs or T cells enriched from blood (not recorded which). These receptors all stem from a young woman who had recovered from COVID-19.

The chain's CDR3 is CASSYKGVRDGYTF. CDR3 coding DNA: TGTGCCAGCAGTTACAAGGGAGTTCGGGATGGCTACACCTTC. This chain connects TRBV6-5 to TRBJ1-2; D call uncertain. V was shortened by 2 bases and J by 6 bases, with 13 bases between the two germline ends. The CDR3 length is 14 residues. CDR1 is MNHEY and CDR2 is SVGAGI in the germline V gene.

The CDR3 DNA sequence: TGTGCCAGCAGCTCGGGGACAGACGCTTCACCCCTCCACTTT. It translates to CASSSGTDASPLHF. The rearrangement links TRBV5-4 to TRBJ1-6; 7 positions agree with TRBD1. This CDR3 has 14 amino acids. V lost 3 bases and J lost 9; bases outside the gene matches: 6. Germline CDR1 SGHNT, CDR2 YYREEE (reference sequence).

This chain connects TRBV28 to TRBJ1-5; 8 nucleotides match TRBD1. This CDR3 region has 15 residues. With V trimmed by 7 bases and J by 6 bases, 11 bases remained unmatched. Germline CDR1 is MDHEN and CDR2 is SYDVKM. The CDR3 loop is CASISRTGSVQPQHF. The CDR3 nucleotides are TGTGCCAGCATTTCCCGGACAGGGTCGGTTCAGCCCCAGCATTTT.

The chain couples TRBV4-1 to TRBJ2-2; the D is unclear. Trimming removed 5 bases at V and 2 bases at J, with 18 bases between. There are 17 residues in the CDR3. The germline CDR1 and CDR2 sequences are MGHRA and YSYEKL. CDR3 sequence: CASSAKERSPNTGELFF. The CDR3, as DNA: TGCGCCAGCAGCGCGAAGGAGCGATCGCCTAACACCGGGGAGCTGTTTTTT.

J is TRBJ1-4 and V is TRBV19; a possible D gene is TRBD1 (6 bases). The germline V and J ends were trimmed by 5 bases and 0 bases, with 16 bases remaining between them. The germline V gene encodes CDR1 LNHDA and CDR2 SQIVND (reference sequence). There are 17 residues in the CDR3. Here the CDR3 DNA reads TGTGCCAGTAGTTGGGATTACAGGGAAGCAACTAATGAAAAACTGTTTTTT. This encodes CASSWDYREATNEKLFF.

The J gene is TRBJ2-7, the V gene TRBV4-1; TRBD1 is a possible D gene (6 bases). V was shortened by 0 bases and J by 1 base, with 13 bases between the two germline ends. From germline, CDR1 is MGHRA and CDR2 YSYEKL. CDR3 length: 16 amino acids. The CDR3 nucleotides are TGCGCCAGCAGCCAAGAACAGGGTACGGGTTCCTACGAGCAGTACTTC. Its translation is CASSQEQGTGSYEQYF.

Written as DNA, the CDR3 is TGCGCCAGCACTCCGCGGGGGCAGAACACTGAAGCTTTCTTT. Its protein product is CASTPRGQNTEAFF. The chain joins TRBV5-1 to TRBJ1-1, with D perhaps TRBD1 (6 bases). The CDR3 totals 14 residues. The V end was cut by 6 bases, the J end by 1 base, with 13 bases between. Per the germline V gene, CDR1 is SGHRS and CDR2 is YFSETQ.

The rearrangement uses TRBV28 and TRBJ1-1; possible D gene TRBD1, 5 bases. The CDR3 runs to 14 residues. In germline, CDR1 is MDHEN, CDR2 SYDVKM. The V end was cut by 6 bases, the J end by 0 bases, with 11 bases between. Written as DNA, the CDR3 is TGTGCCAGCAGCCCCCCAGGGTTGAACACTGAAGCTTTCTTT. It is translated as CASSPPGLNTEAFF.

The J gene is TRBJ2-7, the V gene TRBV23-1; D is possibly TRBD1 (5 bases). TRBV23-1 is labeled an ORF, and its function is uncertain. The CDR3 is 14 residues long. V lost 3 bases and J 3 bases, leaving 12 bases between the germline ends. Written as DNA, the CDR3 is TGCGCCAGCAGTCAGCCTTACAGGCTCTACGAGCAGTACTTC. Translating gives CASSQPYRLYEQYF.

This rearrangement joins TRBV5-1 to TRBJ2-7; D perhaps matches TRBD2 (5 bases). This CDR3 is built from 12 residues. Per the germline V gene, CDR1 is SGHRS and CDR2 is YFSETQ. The V end was cut by 4 bases, the J end by 4 bases, with 9 bases between. CDR3 region: CASSLDWYEQYF. Written as DNA, the CDR3 is TGCGCCAGCAGCCTGGACTGGTACGAGCAGTACTTC.

This chain uses TRBV30 with TRBJ1-5, with 8 bases aligning to TRBD1. V lost 5 bases and J lost 6; bases outside the gene matches: 9. The CDR3 covers 14 residues. Germline CDR1 reads GTSNPN; CDR2 reads SVGIG (reference sequence). This CDR3 is CAWDTDRGSQPQHF. The CDR3 DNA is TGTGCCTGGGACACCGACAGGGGAAGTCAGCCCCAGCATTTT.

V gene TRBV30 combines with J gene TRBJ1-2, with TRBD1 matching over 9 bases. V lost 0 bases, J lost 7 bases, and 3 bases stayed unmatched. Germline assignment: CDR1 GTSNPN and CDR2 SVGIG (reference sequence). The CDR3 consists of 13 residues. CDR3 region: CAWSVQGARGYTF. CDR3 bases: TGTGCCTGGAGTGTACAGGGGGCTCGTGGCTACACCTTC.

This chain uses TRBV9 with TRBJ1-3, with D possibly matching TRBD1 (5 bases). This CDR3 comprises 17 residues. V was shortened by 1 base and J by 0 bases, with 14 bases between the two germline ends. Germline lookup yields CDR1 SGDLS and CDR2 YYNGEE. The DNA for the CDR3 is TGTGCCAGCAGCGTATATGACAGATCCTACTCTGGAAACACCATATATTTT. This encodes CASSVYDRSYSGNTIYF.

The chain carries TRBV24-1 and TRBJ1-5; no reliable D call. The germline V and J ends were trimmed by 10 bases and 11 bases, with 11 bases remaining between them. CDR3 length equals 10 residues. CDR1 KGHDR and CDR2 SFDVKD come from the germline V gene. The DNA of the CDR3 is TGTGCCACACTTATCACGGCCCAGCATTTT. Protein: CATLITAQHF.

The rearrangement joins TRBV9 to TRBJ2-2, with TRBD1 matching over 9 bases. The CDR3 length is 16 residues. The trim removed 2 bases at V and 4 bases at J, leaving 6 bases unmatched. CDR1 is SGDLS, CDR2 YYNGEE, per germline. This CDR3 is CASSVPGQGITGELFF. Written as DNA, the CDR3 is TGTGCCAGCAGCGTCCCGGGACAGGGAATCACCGGGGAGCTGTTTTTT.

The DNA of the CDR3 is TGTGCCAGCTCACCGGCCGGGGGGGGCCGGCGAGAGACCCAGTACTTC. Translation: CASSPAGGGRRETQYF. The rearrangement joins TRBV18 to TRBJ2-5; TRBD2 matches at 8 bases. The CDR3 spans 16 residues. CDR1 and CDR2 (germline): KGHSH, LQKENI. The V segment lost 3 bases and the J segment 4 bases; nucleotides outside the gene matches: 10.

The V and J genes are TRBV3-1 (or the pseudogene TRBV3-2) and TRBJ2-5; maybe TRBD1 (5 bases). V lost 1 base to trimming and J lost 7 bases, with 13 bases between them. Germline CDR1 reads LGHDT; CDR2 reads YNNKEL (reference sequence). This CDR3 has 14 residues. The CDR3 nucleotides read TGTGCCAGCAGCCAAGGCGGCCTACAGGTGACCCAGTACTTC. Translated: CASSQGGLQVTQYF.

The rearrangement links TRBV28 to TRBJ2-7; 8 bases map to TRBD1. This CDR3 region has 14 residues. V lost 6 bases and J lost 1; bases outside the gene matches: 5. CDR1 and CDR2 from the germline V gene are MDHEN and SYDVKM. The chain's CDR3 is CASSPGTGSYEQYF. CDR3 nucleotide sequence: TGTGCCAGCAGCCCCGGGACAGGATCCTACGAGCAGTACTTC.

This clone came up a few times. V usage is TRBV5-5 and J usage is TRBJ1-2; D perhaps matches TRBD1 (6 bases). The CDR3 covers 12 residues. With 4 bases removed from V and 6 bases from J, the gap between germline ends came to 10 bases. Germline values: CDR1 SGHKS, CDR2 YYEKEE (reference sequence). CDR3 loop: CASSPEGDGYTF. As DNA, the CDR3 is TGTGCCAGCAGCCCCGAGGGGGATGGCTACACCTTC. Based on the CDR3 plus reference TRBV5-5 and TRBJ1-2, the full variable domain is DAGVTQSPTHLIKTRGQQVTLRCSPISGHKSVSWYQQVLGQGPQFIFQYYEKEERGRGNFPDRFSARQFPNYSSELNVNALLLGDSALYLCASSPEGDGYTFGSGTRLTVV.

In this sample, this clone turned up once. This chain links TRBV5-8 with TRBJ2-1, with TRBD1 matching 7 bases. There are 15 residues in the CDR3. Looked up from germline, CDR1 is SGHTS and CDR2 is YDEGEE. Trimming removed 1 base from V and 4 bases from J; junction bases left unmatched: 5. CDR3 amino acids: CASSLRDRTYNEQFF. CDR3 coding DNA: TGTGCCAGCAGCTTGCGGGACAGAACTTACAATGAGCAGTTCTTC. Together with reference TRBV5-8 and TRBJ2-1, the CDR3 gives the full variable domain: EAGVTQSPTHLIKTRGQQATLRCSPISGHTSVYWYQQALGLGLQFLLWYDEGEERNRGNFPPRFSGRQFPNYSSELNVNALELEDSALYLCASSLRDRTYNEQFFGPGTRLTVL.

The chain links TRBV18 to TRBJ1-1; the match to TRBD1 covers 12 bases. CDR3 length equals 16 residues. Unmatched junction bases numbered 10, after V lost 3 bases and J lost 8 bases. The germline V gene has CDR1 KGHSH and CDR2 LQKENI. CDR3: CASSPYLGQGAGEAFF. The CDR3, as DNA: TGTGCCAGCTCACCTTATTTGGGACAGGGGGCAGGGGAAGCTTTCTTT.

The chain uses TRBV6-5 and TRBJ1-3, with D tentatively TRBD1 (6 bases). The ends were cut back, 8 bases at V and 4 bases at J, with 12 bases in the middle. CDR3 length equals 13 residues. CDR1 is MNHEY and CDR2 is SVGAGI in the germline V gene. CDR3 sequence reads: CASLQGPGNTIYF. The CDR3, as DNA: TGTGCCAGCCTACAGGGTCCCGGAAACACCATATATTTT.

The V call is TRBV7-7, the J call TRBJ2-5; TRBD2 matches at 11 bases. Germline assignment: CDR1 SSHAT and CDR2 FNYEAQ (reference sequence). J lost 2 bases, V lost 5 bases, and 7 bases had no gene match. The CDR3 covers 16 residues. CDR3 sequence: CASSPSGLAGQETQYF. CDR3 DNA sequence: TGTGCCAGCAGCCCTTCCGGACTAGCGGGTCAAGAGACCCAGTACTTC.

The DNA of the CDR3 is TGTGCCAGCAGTGTCGGACAGGGGGGTTATGAGCAGTTCTTC. Protein product: CASSVGQGGYEQFF. This chain connects TRBV27 to TRBJ2-1; 10 bases align to TRBD1. The germline gives CDR1 MNHEY, CDR2 SMNVEV (reference sequence). CDR3 length: 14 amino acids. Trimming cost V 5 bases and J 8 bases; bases outside gene matches: 6.

The genes are TRBV13 and TRBJ2-3; 7 nucleotides line up with TRBD2. The junction had 17 bases not matched to a gene; V was cut back by 2 bases and J by 3 bases. The CDR3 is 19 residues long. Germline lookup yields CDR1 PRHDT and CDR2 FYEKMQ (reference sequence). DNA of the CDR3: TGTGCCAGCAGCTTATTTAATGGGGGGGGATATAATAGGACAGATACGCAGTATTTT. Protein product: CASSLFNGGGYNRTDTQYF.

V gene TRBV3-1 (or the pseudogene TRBV3-2) combines with J gene TRBJ1-3, with D uncertain. The V gene lost 4 bases and the J gene lost 4 bases, with 14 bases spanning the gap. There are 15 residues in the CDR3. Germline V gives CDR1 LGHDT, CDR2 YNNKEL (reference sequence). The CDR3 here is CASSPSGEGGNTIYF. The CDR3 region has the DNA TGTGCCAGCAGCCCTAGCGGGGAAGGGGGAAACACCATATATTTT.

This sequence joins TRBV7-2 and TRBJ1-1, with 7 bases matching TRBD1. Germline V lookup: CDR1 SGHTA, CDR2 FQGNSA. The CDR3 length is 16 residues. Germline trimming cut 2 bases from V and 6 bases from J; bases unmatched to any gene: 12. CDR3 in amino acids: CASSLPQGWEAAEAFF. The CDR3 DNA reads TGTGCCAGCAGCTTACCACAGGGGTGGGAAGCCGCTGAAGCTTTCTTT. The full variable domain, its missing parts supplied by reference TRBV7-2 and TRBJ1-1, is GAGVSQSPSNKVTEKGKDVELRCDPISGHTALYWYRQSLGQGLEFLIYFQGNSAPDKSGLPSDRFSAERTGGSVSTLTIQRTQQEDSAVYLCASSLPQGWEAAEAFFGQGTRLTVV.